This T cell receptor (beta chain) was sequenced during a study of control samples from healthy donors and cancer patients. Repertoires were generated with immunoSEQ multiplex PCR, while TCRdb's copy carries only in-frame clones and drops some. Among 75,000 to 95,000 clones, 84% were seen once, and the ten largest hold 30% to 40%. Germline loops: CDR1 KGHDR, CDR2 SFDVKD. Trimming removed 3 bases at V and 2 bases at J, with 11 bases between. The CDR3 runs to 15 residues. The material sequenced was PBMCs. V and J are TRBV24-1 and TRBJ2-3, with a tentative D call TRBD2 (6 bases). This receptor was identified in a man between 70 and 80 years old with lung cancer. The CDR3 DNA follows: TGTGCCACCAGTGATCCTGGGACTTCCACAGATACGCAGTATTTT. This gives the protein CATSDPGTSTDTQYF.